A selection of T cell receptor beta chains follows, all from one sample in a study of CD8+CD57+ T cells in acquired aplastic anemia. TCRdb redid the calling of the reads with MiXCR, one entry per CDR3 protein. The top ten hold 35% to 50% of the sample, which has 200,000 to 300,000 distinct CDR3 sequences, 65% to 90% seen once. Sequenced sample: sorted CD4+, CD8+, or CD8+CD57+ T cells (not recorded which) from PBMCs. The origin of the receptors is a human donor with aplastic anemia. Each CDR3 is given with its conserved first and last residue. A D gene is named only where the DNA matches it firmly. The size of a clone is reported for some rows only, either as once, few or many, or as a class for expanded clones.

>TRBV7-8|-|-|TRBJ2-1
CASSFARGPAYNEQFF
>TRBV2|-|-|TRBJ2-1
CASSVQGKLSYSSYNEQFF
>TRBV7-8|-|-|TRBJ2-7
CASNLAGGHDTQYF
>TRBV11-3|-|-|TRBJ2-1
CASSLDGGGQYNEQFF
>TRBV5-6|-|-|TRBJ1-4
CASSQGLSPNEELFF
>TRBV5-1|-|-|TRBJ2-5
CASSLDREGETQYF
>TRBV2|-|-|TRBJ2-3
CASGVGGTAAPQYF
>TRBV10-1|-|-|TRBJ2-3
CASSDRGVDTEYF
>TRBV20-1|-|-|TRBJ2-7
CSAMGARSYEQYF
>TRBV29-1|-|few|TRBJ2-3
CSVDRGSTDTQYF
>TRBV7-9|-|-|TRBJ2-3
CASSTGQACRATRYF
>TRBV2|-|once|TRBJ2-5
CASILAHEPKETQYF
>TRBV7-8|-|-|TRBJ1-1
CASSLAGTGNTEDFF
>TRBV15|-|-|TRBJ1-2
CASSRELEEIEYGGTF
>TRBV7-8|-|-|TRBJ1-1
CASSLERSADTQDFF
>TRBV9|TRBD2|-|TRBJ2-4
CASSVLAGNIQYF
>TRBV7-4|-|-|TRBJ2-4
CASGGDGGIQYF
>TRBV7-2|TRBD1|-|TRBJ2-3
CASSFYRGLRETQF
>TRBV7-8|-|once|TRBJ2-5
CASSLWERGETQYF
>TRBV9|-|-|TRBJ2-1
CASSVGTSTRYYEQFF